Presented here are 32 T cell receptor beta chains from one specimen sequenced in a study of T cell responses to AZD1222 COVID-19 vaccine. The table came from immunoSEQ multiplex PCR; TCRdb's copy has only in-frame clones and leaves some out. The sample lists some 150,000 clones, over 75% seen once, with 4.3% in the top ten. The sequenced sample was peripheral blood, obtained 28 days after the second AZD1222 dose. These receptors originate from an adult who received the AZD1222 COVID-19 vaccine.

The V call is TRBV11-2, the J call TRBJ1-1; no definite D call. Trimming stripped 5 bases from V and 3 bases from J, with 4 bases between. CDR3 length equals 11 residues. Germline V gives CDR1 SGHAT, CDR2 FQNNGV. CDR3 in amino acids: CASSLYTEAFF. The CDR3 DNA reads TGTGCCAGCAGCCTCTACACTGAAGCTTTCTTT.

The genes are TRBV5-1 and TRBJ2-3, with TRBD2 matching 11 bases. The V gene's germline CDR1 is SGHRS and CDR2 YFSETQ. The V segment lost 0 bases and the J segment 0 bases; nucleotides outside the gene matches: 15. This CDR3 is 21 amino acids long. DNA of the CDR3: TGCGCCAGCAGCTTGGCACGTGCGGGAACTAGCGGGGGACCTAGCACAGATACGCAGTATTTT. It is translated as CASSLARAGTSGGPSTDTQYF.

The chain employs TRBV7-9 and TRBJ2-5; possible D gene TRBD2, 5 bases. The CDR3 has 15 residues. The germline V and J ends were trimmed by 5 bases and 4 bases, with 17 bases remaining between them. Germline values: CDR1 SEHNR, CDR2 FQNEAQ (reference sequence). The CDR3 reads CASSPGRRVGETQYF. For the CDR3, the DNA is TGTGCCAGCAGCCCAGGACGGCGGGTAGGAGAGACCCAGTACTTC. Based on the CDR3 plus reference TRBV7-9 and TRBJ2-5, the full variable domain is DTGVSQNPRHKITKRGQNVTFRCDPISEHNRLYWYRQTLGQGPEFLTYFQNEAQLEKSRLLSDRFSAERPKGSFSTLEIQRTEQGDSAMYLCASSPGRRVGETQYFGPGTRLLVL.

Only one count was recorded for this clone. The chain links TRBV6-2 or TRBV6-3 to TRBJ2-3, with 12 bases aligning to TRBD2. The CDR3 spans 18 residues. V shed 5 bases and J 2 bases; nucleotides not matched to a gene: 11. Germline-derived CDR1 and CDR2 are MNHEY and SVGEGT. The CDR3 sequence is CASSSLTRTSGDTDTQYF. The CDR3 DNA is TGTGCCAGCAGTAGCCTAACGAGGACTAGCGGGGACACAGATACGCAGTATTTT.

J is TRBJ2-7 and V is TRBV4-1; 11 bases align to TRBD1. The CDR3 sequence is 15 residues long. With 3 bases clipped from V and 3 bases from J, the junction kept 4 bases outside the gene matches. CDR1 and CDR2 (germline): MGHRA, YSYEKL. Here the CDR3 DNA reads TGCGCCAGCAGCCATCCCGGGACAGGGGGCTACGAGCAGTACTTC. This gives the protein CASSHPGTGGYEQYF.

The V and J genes are TRBV5-1 and TRBJ1-2; D call uncertain. The V and J ends lost 6 bases and 0 bases respectively, with 9 bases between them. In germline, CDR1 is SGHRS, CDR2 YFSETQ. This CDR3 region has 13 residues. CDR3 in DNA: TGCGCCAGCACTCTGGACTCTAACTATGGCTACACCTTC. Translating gives CASTLDSNYGYTF.

The J gene is TRBJ1-2, the V gene TRBV5-1, with 7 bases that match TRBD1. The CDR3 contains 12 residues. CDR1 is SGHRS, CDR2 YFSETQ, per germline. With 1 base clipped from V and 8 bases from J, the junction kept 2 bases outside the gene matches. The chain's CDR3 is CASSLTGEGYTF. The CDR3, as DNA: TGCGCCAGCAGCTTGACAGGGGAAGGCTACACCTTC.

V is TRBV11-2 and J is TRBJ1-3; unclear D gene. V dropped 6 bases and J dropped 6 bases, with 9 bases sitting between them. Germline V lookup: CDR1 SGHAT, CDR2 FQNNGV. This CDR3 has 12 residues. CDR3 sequence: CASRGGLNTIYF. The CDR3 DNA reads as TGTGCCAGCAGGGGCGGACTAAACACCATATATTTT.

The chain combines TRBV10-3 with TRBJ2-7; unclear D gene. Germline loops: CDR1 ENHRY, CDR2 SYGVKD. The CDR3 consists of 14 residues. V was trimmed by 3 bases and J by 2 bases, leaving 11 bases between them. Written as DNA, the CDR3 is TGTGCCATCAGTGAAAAAACGGATCCCTACGAGCAGTACTTC. It encodes CAISEKTDPYEQYF.

This chain connects TRBV7-9 to TRBJ1-4; D is uncertain. Germline V CDR1 and CDR2: SEHNR, FQNEAQ (reference sequence). The CDR3 is made up of 17 amino acids. V was cut by 5 bases and J by 1 base, with 17 bases left in between. The CDR3 reads CASSPFGVGVTNEKLFF. Written as DNA, the CDR3 is TGTGCCAGCAGCCCCTTCGGGGTTGGGGTAACTAATGAAAAACTGTTTTTT.

This rearrangement joins TRBV30 to TRBJ1-1; D may be TRBD1 (5 bases). Trimming pared 3 bases from V and 3 bases from J, leaving 11 bases between. The CDR3 totals 13 residues. Germline V gene sequence: CDR1 GTSNPN, CDR2 SVGIG (reference sequence). The CDR3 loop is CAWRLGGYTEAFF. The CDR3 DNA follows: TGTGCCTGGAGGCTCGGGGGTTACACTGAAGCTTTCTTT.

This rearrangement joins TRBV5-4 to TRBJ2-4; a weak D match, TRBD2 (6 bases). The germline V gene encodes CDR1 SGHNT and CDR2 YYREEE (reference sequence). V lost 4 bases and J 0 bases, leaving 8 bases between the germline ends. CDR3 length equals 14 residues. The CDR3 sequence: CASSRGVAKNIQYF. The CDR3 DNA sequence: TGTGCCAGCAGCCGCGGGGTAGCCAAAAACATTCAGTACTTC.

This sequence joins TRBV6-1 and TRBJ1-2, with 7 bases matching TRBD1. Germline CDR1 and CDR2: MNHNS and SASEGT. Trimming at V came to 1 base and at J to 4 bases, leaving 12 bases not matched to a gene. CDR3 length: 17 residues. The CDR3 is CASSEGQGRSVGYGYTF. The CDR3 coding sequence is TGTGCCAGCAGTGAAGGACAGGGTCGGTCTGTGGGCTATGGCTACACCTTC.

This clone was seen only a few times. V is TRBV3-1 (or the pseudogene TRBV3-2) and J is TRBJ2-3; 8 nucleotides agree with TRBD2. V trimming: 6 bases; J trimming: 8 bases; junction bases outside the gene matches: 10. The germline gives CDR1 LGHDT, CDR2 YNNKEL (reference sequence). The CDR3 loop spans 14 amino acids. CDR3 residues: CASRRTGGLGTQYF. The CDR3 DNA is TGTGCCAGCAGGAGAACGGGGGGGCTAGGTACGCAGTATTTT.

V is TRBV27 and J is TRBJ1-2; D uncertain. V lost 1 base and J lost 4, with 16 bases in between. CDR3 size: 16 residues. CDR1 is MNHEY and CDR2 is SMNVEV in the germline V gene (reference sequence). CDR3 protein: CASSLLSGIGFYGYTF. CDR3 coding DNA: TGTGCCAGCAGTTTATTGTCTGGAATCGGATTCTATGGCTACACCTTC.

The chain has TRBV16 and TRBJ1-1; no clear D gene. The CDR3 is 12 amino acids. V lost 7 bases, J lost 4 bases, and 10 bases lay in between. Per germline, CDR1 KGHSY and CDR2 FQNENV. The CDR3 loop reads CASTVGFTEAFF. The CDR3 DNA reads TGTGCCAGCACTGTTGGCTTCACTGAAGCTTTCTTT.

The chain uses TRBV6-2 or TRBV6-3 and TRBJ1-2; D unclear. Looked up from germline, CDR1 is MNHEY and CDR2 is SVGEGT. The ends were cut back, 2 bases at V and 4 bases at J, with 11 bases in the middle. The CDR3 totals 14 residues. This chain's CDR3 is CASSYAANRYGYTF. The DNA for the CDR3 is TGTGCCAGCAGTTACGCGGCGAACCGCTATGGCTACACCTTC.

V gene TRBV3-1 (or the pseudogene TRBV3-2) combines with J gene TRBJ1-2; D is unresolved. In germline, CDR1 is LGHDT, CDR2 YNNKEL (reference sequence). The CDR3 loop spans 12 amino acids. The germline V and J ends were trimmed by 4 bases and 10 bases, with 13 bases remaining between them. CDR3 protein: CASSPRDEIYTF. CDR3 coding DNA: TGTGCCAGCAGCCCTCGCGACGAAATCTACACCTTC.

This clone was observed a few times. The rearrangement uses TRBV2 and TRBJ2-7; D tentatively reads TRBD1 or TRBD2 (5 bases each). CDR1 SNHLY and CDR2 FYNNEI come from the germline V gene. Trimming cost V 9 bases and J 3 bases, with 18 bases left between them. CDR3 length equals 14 residues. This chain's CDR3 is CASGGRGRIYEQYF. The CDR3 DNA reads TGTGCCAGTGGGGGTAGAGGTAGGATCTACGAGCAGTACTTC.

The CDR3 here is CASSQEFSQPEQYF. In DNA form, the CDR3 reads TGCGCCAGCAGCCAAGAGTTCAGCCAGCCCGAGCAGTACTTC. The chain employs TRBV4-1 and TRBJ2-7; D is unresolved. Trimming shortened V by 0 bases and J by 6 bases, and 12 bases separated the two germline ends. Germline-derived CDR1 and CDR2 are MGHRA and YSYEKL. The CDR3 contains 14 residues.

The chain employs TRBV5-1 and TRBJ1-1; D unclear. Germline V gene lookup returns CDR1 SGHRS and CDR2 YFSETQ. The V end lost 0 bases, the J end lost 1 base, and 13 bases lay between the germline ends. The CDR3 runs 16 residues. The CDR3 sequence: CASSLAGQRSNTEAFF. DNA of the CDR3: TGCGCCAGCAGCTTGGCTGGTCAGAGATCGAACACTGAAGCTTTCTTT.

This chain joins TRBV7-9 and TRBJ2-7; D gene unclear. Germline V gene data show CDR1 as SEHNR and CDR2 as FQNEAQ (reference sequence). The CDR3 sequence is 11 residues long. V was cut by 5 bases and J by 1 base, with 3 bases left in between. CDR3 DNA: TGTGCCAGCAGCGAGTCCTACGAGCAGTACTTC. This translates into CASSESYEQYF. Full variable domain (outside the CDR3, taken from reference TRBV7-9 and TRBJ2-7): DTGVSQNPRHKITKRGQNVTFRCDPISEHNRLYWYRQTLGQGPEFLTYFQNEAQLEKSRLLSDRFSAERPKGSFSTLEIQRTEQGDSAMYLCASSESYEQYFGPGTRLTVT.

The chain has TRBV6-2 or TRBV6-3 and TRBJ2-7, with 11 bases identical to TRBD1. CDR1 MNHEY and CDR2 SVGEGT come from the germline V gene. Losses at the gene ends were 6 bases for V and 2 bases for J; bases not matched to a gene: 3. The CDR3 runs to 14 residues. The chain's CDR3 is CASSRGQGAYEQYF. CDR3 DNA sequence: TGTGCCAGCAGCCGGGGACAGGGGGCCTACGAGCAGTACTTC.

V is TRBV5-1 and J is TRBJ1-5; tentative D call: TRBD1 (6 bases). V shed 2 bases and J shed 5 bases, with 8 bases lying between them. CDR3 length: 13 residues. Germline V gene sequence: CDR1 SGHRS, CDR2 YFSETQ. CDR3 in amino acids: CASSLGGYQPQHF. The CDR3 DNA reads TGCGCCAGCAGCTTAGGGGGTTATCAGCCCCAGCATTTT. Full variable domain (rest looked up from reference TRBV5-1 and TRBJ1-5): KAGVTQTPRYLIKTRGQQVTLSCSPISGHRSVSWYQQTPGQGLQFLFEYFSETQRNKGNFPGRFSGRQFSNSRSEMNVSTLELGDSALYLCASSLGGYQPQHFGDGTRLSIL.

The chain has TRBV11-2 and TRBJ2-3, with a tentative D call TRBD2 (5 bases). Trimming pared 4 bases from V and 0 bases from J, leaving 14 bases between. CDR1 and CDR2 (germline): SGHAT, FQNNGV. This CDR3 spans 16 amino acids. The CDR3 spells CASSSPGITSTDTQYF. The CDR3 DNA sequence: TGTGCCAGCAGCTCCCCCGGGATTACTAGCACAGATACGCAGTATTTT. Full variable domain (outside the CDR3, taken from reference TRBV11-2 and TRBJ2-3): EAGVAQSPRYKIIEKRQSVAFWCNPISGHATLYWYQQILGQGPKLLIQFQNNGVVDDSQLPKDRFSAERLKGVDSTLKIQPAKLEDSAVYLCASSSPGITSTDTQYFGPGTRLTVL.

V is TRBV10-3 and J is TRBJ1-1; D gene uncertain. CDR1 and CDR2 from the germline V gene are ENHRY and SYGVKD. The V and J ends lost 2 bases and 6 bases respectively, with 22 bases between them. The CDR3 covers 17 residues. The DNA for the CDR3 is TGTGCCATCAGTGAGGGTAAAGGGCCTCTCCTGAAGTCTGAAGCTTTCTTT. It is translated as CAISEGKGPLLKSEAFF.

In its sample, this clone was seen many times. The chain combines TRBV7-3 with TRBJ1-6; D uncertain. The V gene's germline CDR1 is SGHTA and CDR2 FQGTGA. V lost 2 bases to trimming and J lost 8 bases, with 7 bases between them. CDR3 length equals 13 residues. CDR3 sequence reads: CASSLYADSPLHF. The CDR3 region has the DNA TGTGCCAGCAGCTTATACGCAGATTCACCCCTCCACTTT.

The chain couples TRBV14 to TRBJ1-1; D gene unclear. The CDR3 covers 18 residues. Germline-derived CDR1 and CDR2 are SGHDN and FVKESK. V lost 4 bases and J lost 2, with 23 bases in between. This CDR3 is CASSRNYLALAKNTEAFF. In DNA, the CDR3 is TGTGCCAGCAGCCGGAACTATCTAGCGCTCGCAAAAAACACTGAAGCTTTCTTT. Full variable domain (remainder filled in from reference TRBV14 and TRBJ1-1): EAGVTQFPSHSVIEKGQTVTLRCDPISGHDNLYWYRRVMGKEIKFLLHFVKESKQDESGMPNNRFLAERTGGTYSTLKVQPAELEDSGVYFCASSRNYLALAKNTEAFFGQGTRLTVV.

CDR3 loop: CASSLAGNTGELFF. The CDR3 DNA reads as TGTGCCAGCAGCTTGGCGGGTAACACCGGGGAGCTGTTTTTT. The rearrangement joins TRBV7-3 to TRBJ2-2; D possibly corresponds to TRBD2 (5 bases). Trimming pared 3 bases from V and 2 bases from J, leaving 7 bases between. From germline, CDR1 is SGHTA and CDR2 FQGTGA. The CDR3 extends over 14 amino acids.

The chain employs TRBV27 and TRBJ1-2, with 12 positions matching TRBD1. CDR3 length equals 16 residues. CDR1 is MNHEY, CDR2 SMNVEV, per germline (reference sequence). Trimming removed 0 bases from V and 8 bases from J; junction bases left unmatched: 7. CDR3 DNA sequence: TGTGCCAGCAGTTTATCCTCGGGACAGGGGGCGTCCGGCTACACCTTC. Translating it yields CASSLSSGQGASGYTF.

The chain joins TRBV29-1 to TRBJ1-1, with unresolved D. Trimming took 4 bases from V and 0 from J, leaving 9 bases between them. The CDR3 has 13 residues. Germline loops: CDR1 SQVTM, CDR2 ANQGSEA. The CDR3 nucleotides are TGCAGCGTTGGGGCAGGTCTGAACACTGAAGCTTTCTTT. Translating it yields CSVGAGLNTEAFF.

The chain links TRBV5-6 to TRBJ1-2; D gene ambiguous. The CDR3 covers 17 residues. V lost 4 bases, J lost 4 bases, and 23 bases lay in between. In germline, CDR1 is SGHDT, CDR2 YYEEEE. As DNA, the CDR3 is TGTGCCAGCAGCCCACACCCGCTCAGGACCGCGTTCTATGGCTACACCTTC. It specifies CASSPHPLRTAFYGYTF. Full variable domain (rest looked up from reference TRBV5-6 and TRBJ1-2): DAGVTQSPTHLIKTRGQQVTLRCSPKSGHDTVSWYQQALGQGPQFIFQYYEEEERQRGNFPDRFSGHQFPNYSSELNVNALLLGDSALYLCASSPHPLRTAFYGYTFGSGTRLTVV.